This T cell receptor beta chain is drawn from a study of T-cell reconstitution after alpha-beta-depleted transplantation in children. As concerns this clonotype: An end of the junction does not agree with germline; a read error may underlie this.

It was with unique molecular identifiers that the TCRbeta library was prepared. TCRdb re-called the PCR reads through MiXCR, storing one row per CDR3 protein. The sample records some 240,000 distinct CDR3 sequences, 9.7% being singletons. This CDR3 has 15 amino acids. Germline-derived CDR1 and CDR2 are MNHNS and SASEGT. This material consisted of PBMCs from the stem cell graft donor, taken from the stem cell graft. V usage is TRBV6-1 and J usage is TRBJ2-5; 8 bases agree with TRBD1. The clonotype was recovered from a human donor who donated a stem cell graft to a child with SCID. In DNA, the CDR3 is TGTGCCAGCAGTAGACAGGGGCTGATGGGAGAGACCCGGTACTTC. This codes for CASSRQGLMGETRYF.